The source of this T cell receptor (beta chain) is a study of blood T cell repertoires in COVID-19. Turning to the study itself: Sites in the United States, Italy and Spain provided acute and convalescent COVID-19 samples. Nucleic acid was either cDNA or gDNA, and it came from T cells, B-cell-depleted T cells, or PBMCs.

Per the authors' pipeline: Reference gene primers were amplified, and this amplification served to estimate nucleated cell counts. Clones were read by immunoSEQ multiplex PCR, and TCRdb kept only the in-frame ones, dropping some. That table supplies the V and J calls and clone size; D and trimming were determined from the DNA. The table shows fewer than 120,000 clones, with about 85% occurring only once. Germline lookup yields CDR1 LGHDT and CDR2 YNNKEL (reference sequence). V lost 8 bases and J 2 bases, leaving 19 bases between the germline ends. CDR3 size: 17 residues. The rearrangement joins TRBV3-1 (or the pseudogene TRBV3-2) to TRBJ2-6; tentative D call: TRBD2 (7 bases). This receptor was obtained from a human donor in a cohort sampled during active COVID-19. The sequenced sample was peripheral blood. The CDR3 DNA reads as TGTGCCAGCGGTGGGAGGGGGGCGCCCACTGGGGCCAACGTCCTGACTTTC. Protein sequence: CASGGRGAPTGANVLTF.